The clone carrying this T cell receptor (beta chain) was seen more than once but under ten times. The antigen is undetermined. This sample was included in a study of blood T cells in healthy people across ages. General study points: Correlation between TCR beta diversity and naive T cell percentage was strong. CMV infection status of these donors was not known. Without sorted subsets, naive and antigen-experienced compartments could not be conclusively compared.

The donors, all healthy, were Caucasians living in Russia, aged about 6 to 100. The authors ran a second PCR of about 7 to 12 cycles using a sample-barcoded 5' primer and a J-beta primer mix. TCRdb used MiXCR to reprocess the 5' RACE reads, holding one entry per CDR3 protein. The sample lists some 370,000 distinct CDR3 sequences, approximately 47% seen once, with around 53% in the top ten. Germline CDR1 is SQVTM and CDR2 is ANQGSEA. This CDR3 has 14 amino acids. Trimming left V 4 bases short and J 1 base short, with 14 bases between. The TCR originated in a man in his 60s in good health. The source material was blood. The chain uses TRBV29-1 and TRBJ2-7; TRBD2 is a possible D gene (6 bases). The CDR3 nucleotides are TGCAGCGTTGTGGGAATGGCGGGGTCCTACGAGCAGTACTTC. Translating it yields CSVVGMAGSYEQYF.